Below are 10 T cell receptor beta chains sequenced from a single sample in a study of T-cell reconstitution after alpha-beta-depleted transplantation in children. Molecular barcoding with unique molecular identifiers was used for the TCRbeta library. From the PCR reads, TCRdb called clonotypes with MiXCR, one entry per CDR3 protein. The sample has about 830,000 distinct CDR3 sequences, around 15% seen once. The sample consisted of PBMCs, mostly from graft donor cells, taken 360 days after TCRalphabeta/CD19-depleted stem cell transplant. The receptors shown here come from a male patient younger than 18 who had a stem cell transplant for acute lymphoblastic leukemia, so the T cells may come from the graft donor.

This clonotype was picked up a small number of times. This chain connects TRBV28 to TRBJ2-1; D is tentatively TRBD1 or TRBD2 (5 bases each). CDR1 MDHEN and CDR2 SYDVKM come from the germline V gene. V dropped 8 bases and J dropped 2 bases, with 16 bases sitting between them. The CDR3 runs to 15 residues. The CDR3 loop is CASLIRDGTYNEQFF. CDR3 in DNA: TGTGCCAGCTTGATCCGGGACGGGACCTACAATGAGCAGTTCTTC.

This rearrangement joins TRBV11-2 to TRBJ2-7, with D perhaps being TRBD1 or TRBD2 (5 bases each). The length of the CDR3 is 16 residues. Looked up from germline, CDR1 is SGHAT and CDR2 is FQNNGV. The V gene lost 7 bases and the J gene lost 1 base, with 20 bases spanning the gap. This CDR3 is CASNSPGQTSSYEQYF. The CDR3 DNA follows: TGTGCCAGCAACTCCCCGGGGCAAACCTCTTCCTACGAGCAGTACTTC.

The chain combines TRBV6-5 with TRBJ2-2, with TRBD2 identical over 8 bases. Germline lookup yields CDR1 MNHEY and CDR2 SVGAGI. Germline trimming cut 2 bases from V and 5 bases from J; bases unmatched to any gene: 7. The CDR3 has 16 amino acids. This CDR3 is CASSYPAGDGTGELFF. The CDR3 coding sequence is TGTGCCAGCAGTTACCCAGCGGGAGACGGAACCGGGGAGCTGTTTTTT.

This clonotype appeared many times. The chain has TRBV10-3 and TRBJ1-2; TRBD1 matches at 7 bases. Germline trimming cut 6 bases from V and 0 bases from J; bases unmatched to any gene: 10. The CDR3 sequence is 16 residues long. CDR1 and CDR2 (germline): ENHRY, SYGVKD. This CDR3 is CAIRTGYPSANYGYTF. In DNA, the CDR3 is TGTGCCATCAGGACAGGGTACCCCTCAGCTAACTATGGCTACACCTTC.

The rearrangement uses TRBV15 and TRBJ2-3; no clear D gene. The V and J ends lost 6 bases and 2 bases respectively, with 15 bases between them. Germline V gene data show CDR1 as LNHNV and CDR2 as YYDKDF (reference sequence). The CDR3 extends over 15 amino acids. The DNA of the CDR3 is TGTGCCACCAGGAGACCCTACCTTACCACAGATACGCAGTATTTT. Amino acid sequence: CATRRPYLTTDTQYF.

This clonotype was picked up a small number of times. The J gene is TRBJ2-1, the V gene TRBV27; D could derive from TRBD1 or TRBD2 (5 bases each). Trimming stripped 4 bases from V and 10 bases from J, with 20 bases between. In germline, CDR1 is MNHEY, CDR2 SMNVEV (reference sequence). The CDR3 contains 15 residues. CDR3 in amino acids: CASSSPGAGRLEQFF. CDR3 nucleotide sequence: TGTGCCAGCAGTTCACCCGGGGCTGGGAGACTAGAGCAGTTCTTC.

This clonotype has a handful of counts. The V gene is TRBV5-1, the J gene TRBJ2-1; D is possibly TRBD1 or TRBD2 (7 bases each). Germline V CDR1 and CDR2: SGHRS, YFSETQ. V was clipped by 5 bases and J by 8 bases, with 14 bases between them. The CDR3 runs to 13 residues. CDR3 sequence reads: CASRPPGGDEQFF. CDR3 bases: TGCGCCAGCAGGCCTCCAGGGGGGGATGAGCAGTTCTTC. Full variable domain (rest looked up from reference TRBV5-1 and TRBJ2-1): KAGVTQTPRYLIKTRGQQVTLSCSPISGHRSVSWYQQTPGQGLQFLFEYFSETQRNKGNFPGRFSGRQFSNSRSEMNVSTLELGDSALYLCASRPPGGDEQFFGPGTRLTVL.

This chain joins TRBV28 and TRBJ2-4; 7 bases are a match to TRBD2. Germline trimming cut 2 bases from V and 11 bases from J; bases unmatched to any gene: 12. Germline assignment: CDR1 MDHEN and CDR2 SYDVKM. The CDR3 totals 15 residues. As DNA, the CDR3 is TGTGCCAGCAGTTTAGGGGGGGGTCTAGCAGTGTTTCAGTACTTC. Its translation: CASSLGGGLAVFQYF.

The V gene is TRBV6-1, the J gene TRBJ2-3; 10 nucleotides agree with TRBD2. The V gene's germline CDR1 is MNHNS and CDR2 SASEGT. V shed 7 bases and J 5 bases; nucleotides not matched to a gene: 12. This CDR3 is 16 amino acids long. The CDR3 protein is CASTPLAGAVIDTQYF. The CDR3 bases are TGTGCCAGCACCCCGCTAGCGGGGGCGGTAATAGATACGCAGTATTTT.

This CDR3 reads CASSARESGELFF. DNA of the CDR3: TGCGCCAGCAGCGCGCGGGAGTCCGGGGAGCTGTTTTTT. The chain is built from TRBV5-1 and TRBJ2-2, with TRBD2 matching over 7 bases. Trimming took 4 bases from V and 6 from J; bases not matched to a gene: 3. The CDR3 is 13 amino acids. The germline V gene encodes CDR1 SGHRS and CDR2 YFSETQ.